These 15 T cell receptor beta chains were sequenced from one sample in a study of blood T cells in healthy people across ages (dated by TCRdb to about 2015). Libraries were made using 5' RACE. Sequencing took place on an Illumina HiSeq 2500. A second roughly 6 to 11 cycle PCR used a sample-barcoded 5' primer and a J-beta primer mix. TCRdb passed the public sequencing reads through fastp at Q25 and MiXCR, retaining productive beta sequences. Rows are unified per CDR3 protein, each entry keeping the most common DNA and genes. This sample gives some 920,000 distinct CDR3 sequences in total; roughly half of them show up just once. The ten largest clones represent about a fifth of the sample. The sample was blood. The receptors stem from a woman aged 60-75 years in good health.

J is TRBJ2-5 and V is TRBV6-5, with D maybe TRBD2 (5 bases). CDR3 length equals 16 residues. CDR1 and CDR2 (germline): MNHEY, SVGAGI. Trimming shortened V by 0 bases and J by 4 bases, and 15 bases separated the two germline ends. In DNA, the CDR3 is TGTGCCAGCAGTTACTCGACGGCTAGCAGTCGAGAGACCCAGTACTTC. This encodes CASSYSTASSRETQYF.

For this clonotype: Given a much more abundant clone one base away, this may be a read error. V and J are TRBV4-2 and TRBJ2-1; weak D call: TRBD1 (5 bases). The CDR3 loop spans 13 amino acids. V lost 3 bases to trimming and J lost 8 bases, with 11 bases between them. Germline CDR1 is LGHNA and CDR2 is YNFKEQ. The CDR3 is CASSHPEGDEQFF. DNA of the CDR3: TGTGCCAGCAGCCACCCGGAAGGGGATGAGCAGTTCTTC.

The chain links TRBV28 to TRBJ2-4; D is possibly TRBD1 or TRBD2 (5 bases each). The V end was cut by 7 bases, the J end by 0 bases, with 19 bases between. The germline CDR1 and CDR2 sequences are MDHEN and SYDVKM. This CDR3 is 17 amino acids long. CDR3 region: CASMRRSRDLAKNIQYF. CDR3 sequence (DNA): TGTGCCAGCATGAGACGGAGTCGGGACCTAGCCAAAAACATTCAGTACTTC.

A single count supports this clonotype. CDR3 region: CASRKGGVNTGELFF. CDR3 coding DNA: TGTGCCAGCAGGAAGGGTGGGGTAAACACCGGGGAGCTGTTTTTT. This chain uses TRBV12-3 or TRBV12-4 with TRBJ2-2; D is undetermined. Trimming removed 6 bases at V and 2 bases at J, with 13 bases between. The CDR3 is 15 amino acids.

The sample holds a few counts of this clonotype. DNA for the CDR3: TGTGCCAGCTCACAAAGGACGAAGGAGGTTACTGAAGCTTTCTTT. The encoded protein is CASSQRTKEVTEAFF. The chain combines TRBV18 with TRBJ1-1, with no clear D. V lost 4 bases and J lost 5, with 17 bases in between. The CDR3 contains 15 residues. The germline CDR1 and CDR2 sequences are KGHSH and LQKENI.

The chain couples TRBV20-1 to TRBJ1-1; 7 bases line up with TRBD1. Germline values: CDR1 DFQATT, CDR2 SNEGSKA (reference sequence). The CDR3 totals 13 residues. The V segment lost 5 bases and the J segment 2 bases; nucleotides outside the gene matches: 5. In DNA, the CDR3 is TGCAGTGCTCCGACAGGGTTTAACACTGAAGCTTTCTTT. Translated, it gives CSAPTGFNTEAFF.

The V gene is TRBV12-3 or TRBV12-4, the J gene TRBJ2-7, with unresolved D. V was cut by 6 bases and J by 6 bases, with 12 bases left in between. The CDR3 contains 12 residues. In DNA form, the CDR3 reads TGTGCCAGCAGCCGACAATTTAGCGAGCAGTACTTC. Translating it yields CASSRQFSEQYF.

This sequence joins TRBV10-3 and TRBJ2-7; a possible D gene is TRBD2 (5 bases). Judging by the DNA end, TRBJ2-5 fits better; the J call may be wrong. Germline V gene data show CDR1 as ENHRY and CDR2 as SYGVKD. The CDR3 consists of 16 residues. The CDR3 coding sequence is TGTGCCATCAGTGAGGCGGGTGGTAGGCAAGGAGAGACCCAGTACTTC. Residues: CAISEAGGRQGETQYF.

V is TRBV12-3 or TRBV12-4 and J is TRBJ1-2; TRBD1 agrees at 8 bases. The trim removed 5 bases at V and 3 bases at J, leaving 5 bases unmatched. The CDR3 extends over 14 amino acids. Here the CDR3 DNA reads TGTGCCAGCAGTGCTACAGGGGGTTACTATGGCTACACCTTC. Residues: CASSATGGYYGYTF.

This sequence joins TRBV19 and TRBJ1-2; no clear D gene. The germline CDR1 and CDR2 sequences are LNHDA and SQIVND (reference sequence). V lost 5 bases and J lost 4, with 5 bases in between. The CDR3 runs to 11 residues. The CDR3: CASSWSYGYTF. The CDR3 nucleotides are TGTGCCAGTAGTTGGAGCTATGGCTACACCTTC.

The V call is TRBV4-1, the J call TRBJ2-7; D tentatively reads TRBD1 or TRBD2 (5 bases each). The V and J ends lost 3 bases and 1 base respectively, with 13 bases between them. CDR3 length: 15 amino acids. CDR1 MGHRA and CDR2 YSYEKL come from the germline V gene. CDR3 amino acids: CASSHSGPLSYEQYF. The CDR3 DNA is TGCGCCAGCAGCCACTCGGGACCTCTTTCCTACGAGCAGTACTTC.

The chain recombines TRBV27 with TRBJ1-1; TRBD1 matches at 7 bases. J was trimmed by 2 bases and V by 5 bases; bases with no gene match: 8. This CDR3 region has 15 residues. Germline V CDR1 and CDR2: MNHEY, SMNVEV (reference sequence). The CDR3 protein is CASSPSYRGNTEAFF. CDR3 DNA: TGTGCCAGCAGTCCATCCTACAGGGGAAACACTGAAGCTTTCTTT.

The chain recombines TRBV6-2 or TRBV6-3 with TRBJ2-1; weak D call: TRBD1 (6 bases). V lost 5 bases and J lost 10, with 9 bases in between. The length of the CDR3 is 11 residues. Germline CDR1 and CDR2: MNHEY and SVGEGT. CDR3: CASSDRWEQFF. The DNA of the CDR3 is TGTGCCAGCAGTGACAGGTGGGAGCAGTTCTTC.

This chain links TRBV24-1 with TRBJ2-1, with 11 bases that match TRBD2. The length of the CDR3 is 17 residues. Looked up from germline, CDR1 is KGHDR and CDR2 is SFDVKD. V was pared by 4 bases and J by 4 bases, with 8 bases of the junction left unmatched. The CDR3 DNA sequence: TGTGCCACCAGTGACCCGAGACTAGCGGGAATGTACAATGAGCAGTTCTTC. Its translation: CATSDPRLAGMYNEQFF.

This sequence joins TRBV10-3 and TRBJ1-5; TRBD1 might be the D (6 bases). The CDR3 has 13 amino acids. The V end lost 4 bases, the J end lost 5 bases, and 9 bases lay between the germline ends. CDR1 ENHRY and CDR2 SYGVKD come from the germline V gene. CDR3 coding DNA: TGTGCCATCAGTGGAAAGGGGGATCAGCCCCAGCATTTT. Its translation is CAISGKGDQPQHF.